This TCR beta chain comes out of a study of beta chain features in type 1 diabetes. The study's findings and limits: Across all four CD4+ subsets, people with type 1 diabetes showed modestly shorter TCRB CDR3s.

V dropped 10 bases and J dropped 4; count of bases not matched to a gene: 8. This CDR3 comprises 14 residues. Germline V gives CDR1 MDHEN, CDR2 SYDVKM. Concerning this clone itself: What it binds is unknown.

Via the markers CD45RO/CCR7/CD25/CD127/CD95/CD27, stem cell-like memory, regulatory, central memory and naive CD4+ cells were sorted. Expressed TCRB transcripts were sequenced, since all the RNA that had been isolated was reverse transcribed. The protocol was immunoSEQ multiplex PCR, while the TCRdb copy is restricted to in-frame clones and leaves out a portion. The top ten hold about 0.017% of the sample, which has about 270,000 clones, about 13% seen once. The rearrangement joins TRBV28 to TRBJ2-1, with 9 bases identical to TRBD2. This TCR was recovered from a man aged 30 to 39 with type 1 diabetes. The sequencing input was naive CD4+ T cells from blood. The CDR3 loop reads CAITTSGAYNEQFF. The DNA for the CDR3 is TGTGCCATTACGACTAGCGGAGCATACAATGAGCAGTTCTTC.